The clone carrying this T cell receptor beta chain was seen at least ten times. The antigen is undetermined. There were TCR beta CDR3 regions amplified from RNA transcripts. During a first-round RT-PCR of the TCR CDR3, the HTBI primer set was used. TCRdb passed the multiplex PCR reads through MiXCR, listing each CDR3 protein once. In the table there are 640,000 or so distinct CDR3 sequences, roughly 14% of which are singletons. The sample originates from a study of T cells in Graves' hyperthyroidism and ophthalmopathy. The overall study: Sampling of peripheral blood happened at initial diagnosis, prior to any treatment.

The CDR3 contains 11 residues. Germline-derived CDR1 and CDR2 are SQVTM and ANQGSEA. Trimming took 6 bases from V and 4 from J, leaving 9 bases between them. Study results and limitations: Peripheral blood also featured most of the thyroid clonotypes expanded above 0.001. Classification by a 13 V-J model distinguished ophthalmopathy from stable hyperthyroidism.

Sequenced input: blood. This clonotype originated in a woman in her thirties or forties with Graves' ophthalmopathy. The chain joins TRBV29-1 to TRBJ1-2, with a possible D match to TRBD1 (5 bases). CDR3 nucleotide sequence: TGCAGCGTGCGGGGCATCTATGGCTACACCTTC. This codes for CSVRGIYGYTF.